The 3 T cell receptor beta chains presented below share a single source sample, sequenced in a study of early T cells in non-severe SARS-CoV-2 infection. TCRdb independently ran MiXCR on the 5' RACE reads; one entry per CDR3 protein. This sample has about 30,000 distinct CDR3 sequences, with around 5.1% found just once. Sequenced material: whole blood. All receptors come from an adult who was a healthcare worker with PCR-confirmed SARS-CoV-2 infection or an uninfected control (not recorded which).

This clonotype was observed many times. The chain is built from TRBV3-1 and TRBJ2-1; D not resolved. Germline V gives CDR1 LGHDT, CDR2 YNNKEL (reference sequence). The CDR3 is made up of 13 amino acids. Trimming stripped 2 bases from V and 9 bases from J, with 11 bases between. The CDR3 DNA is TGTGCCAGCAGCCAATATAGAGCCGGTGAGCAGTTCTTC. Protein sequence: CASSQYRAGEQFF.

This clonotype was picked up many times. The chain is built from TRBV11-3 and TRBJ2-7; tentatively, D is TRBD2 (5 bases). Trimming took off 1 base at V and 3 bases at J, with 13 bases between the two ends. This CDR3 is 15 amino acids long. CDR1 is SGHNT and CDR2 is YENEEA in the germline V gene. CDR3 region: CASSLGPDFHYEQYF. The CDR3 DNA sequence: TGTGCCAGCAGCTTAGGGCCGGACTTTCACTACGAGCAGTACTTC.

This clonotype was seen ten or more times. The V call is TRBV2, the J call TRBJ2-2; D remains ambiguous. V dropped 4 bases and J dropped 3 bases, with 3 bases sitting between them. CDR3 length: 12 residues. Germline V gene data show CDR1 as SNHLY and CDR2 as FYNNEI. The CDR3 sequence: CASSADTGELFF. In nucleotides, the CDR3 is TGTGCCAGCAGTGCCGACACCGGGGAGCTGTTTTTT.